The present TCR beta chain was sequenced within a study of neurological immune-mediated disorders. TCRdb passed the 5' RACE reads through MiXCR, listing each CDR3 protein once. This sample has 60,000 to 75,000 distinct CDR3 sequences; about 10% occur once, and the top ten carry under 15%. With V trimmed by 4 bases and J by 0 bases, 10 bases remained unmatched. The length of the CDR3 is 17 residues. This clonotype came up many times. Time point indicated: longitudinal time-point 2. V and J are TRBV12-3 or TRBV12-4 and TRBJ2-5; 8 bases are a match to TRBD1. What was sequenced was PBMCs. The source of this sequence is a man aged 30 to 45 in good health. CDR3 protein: CASSWDRTNGDQETQYF. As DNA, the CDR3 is TGTGCCAGCAGTTGGGACAGGACCAACGGGGACCAAGAGACCCAGTACTTC.